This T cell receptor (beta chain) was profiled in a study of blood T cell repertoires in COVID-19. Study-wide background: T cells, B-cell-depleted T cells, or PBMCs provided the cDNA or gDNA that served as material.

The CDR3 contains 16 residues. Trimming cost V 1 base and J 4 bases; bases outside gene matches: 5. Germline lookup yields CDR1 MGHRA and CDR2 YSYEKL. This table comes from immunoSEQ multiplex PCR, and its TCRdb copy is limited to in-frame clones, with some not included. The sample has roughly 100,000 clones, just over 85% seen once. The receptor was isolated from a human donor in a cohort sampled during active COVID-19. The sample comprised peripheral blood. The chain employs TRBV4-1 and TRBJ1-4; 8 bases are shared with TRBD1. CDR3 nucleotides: TGCGCCAGCAGCCAAGGTCATGGACAGGGTAATGAAAAACTGTTTTTT. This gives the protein CASSQGHGQGNEKLFF.